This T cell receptor (beta chain) was identified in a study of T cells in Graves' hyperthyroidism and ophthalmopathy. Study conclusions and caveats: Appearing also in blood were most of the thyroid clonotypes expanded above 0.001.

Diagnoses used clinical symptoms, serum thyroxine and TRAb, thyroid ultrasound and orbital computed tomography. Details on this clonotype: Its target is not known.

Amplification yielded TCR beta CDR3 regions, with RNA transcripts as the source. The primer set for the first-round RT-PCR of the TCR CDR3 was HTBI. TCRdb passed the multiplex PCR reads through MiXCR, listing each CDR3 protein once. The sample lists about 710,000 distinct CDR3 sequences, about 17% occurring once. The CDR3 is 13 amino acids. V was shortened by 2 bases and J by 8 bases, with 13 bases between the two germline ends. Germline loops: CDR1 KGHSH, CDR2 LQKENI. This sequence was found in a man aged 18 to 35 with Graves' hyperthyroidism. Sample: blood. This chain links TRBV18 with TRBJ2-7; a weak D match, TRBD2 (6 bases). This chain's CDR3 is CASSPWAGSKQYF. For the CDR3, the DNA is TGTGCCAGCTCACCATGGGCGGGGAGCAAGCAGTACTTC.